These 22 T cell receptor beta chains came from one sample sequenced in a study of shared clonotypes between healthy human individuals. Sequencing used immunoSEQ multiplex PCR; TCRdb keeps in-frame clones, though not all of them. The repertoire consists of 190,000 or so clones, with approximately 60% occurring once and the leading ten covering about 10%. Source material: memory CD4+ T cells sorted from blood. Subset reported: CD45RA-negative fraction. Receptor source: a man aged 25 to 40 in good health.

Comment on this clone: The same CDR3 can be traced to other DNA sequences in this sample. V and J are TRBV19 and TRBJ2-3, with D tentatively TRBD2 (5 bases). The germline V gene has CDR1 LNHDA and CDR2 SQIVND (reference sequence). V was clipped by 1 base and J by 4 bases, with 12 bases between them. This CDR3 contains 15 residues. CDR3 sequence: CASSIAGAGADTQYF. In DNA, the CDR3 is TGTGCCAGTAGTATAGCAGGTGCGGGTGCAGATACGCAGTATTTT.

This clone appeared many times. V is TRBV21-1 and J is TRBJ2-7; TRBD2, the table's D call, was not compared with the DNA. TRBV21-1 is labeled a pseudogene. This CDR3 has 18 amino acids. The CDR3 here is CASSKGGLAGERSYEQYF. The DNA of the CDR3 is TGTGCCAGCAGCAAAGGGGGACTAGCGGGCGAACGCTCCTACGAGCAGTACTTC.

The chain joins TRBV5-1 to TRBJ2-7; 8 positions match TRBD2. This CDR3 contains 16 residues. From germline, CDR1 is SGHRS and CDR2 YFSETQ. With V trimmed by 0 bases and J by 5 bases, 10 bases remained unmatched. The CDR3 region has the DNA TGCGCCAGCAGCTTGGGCAGCGGGGGAAGGGGCGACGAGCAGTACTTC. This encodes CASSLGSGGRGDEQYF.

The CDR3 here is CASSISAGRGTGELFF. CDR3 nucleotide sequence: TGCGCCAGCAGCATTTCGGCGGGGCGGGGCACCGGGGAGCTGTTTTTT. The V call is TRBV4-3, the J call TRBJ2-2; a possible D gene is TRBD2 (6 bases). Germline CDR1 reads LGHNA; CDR2 reads YSLEER. V was cut by 5 bases and J by 4 bases, with 17 bases left in between. The CDR3 consists of 16 residues.

The table lists this clone with a count of one. This chain links TRBV5-1 with TRBJ2-2; maybe TRBD1 (6 bases). CDR3 size: 15 residues. V was cut by 4 bases and J by 7 bases, with 17 bases left in between. Germline V gene data show CDR1 as SGHRS and CDR2 as YFSETQ. The CDR3 spells CASSQIGQPSGELFF. The CDR3 coding sequence is TGCGCCAGCAGCCAGATCGGACAGCCCAGCGGGGAGCTGTTTTTT.

The chain joins TRBV7-2 to TRBJ2-5; 9 bases agree with TRBD2. CDR1 and CDR2 (germline): SGHTA, FQGNSA. CDR3 length: 17 amino acids. The junction had 14 bases not matched to a gene; V was cut back by 5 bases and J by 4 bases. The CDR3 sequence: CASSLGRGSGSPETQYF. The DNA of the CDR3 is TGTGCCAGCAGCCTGGGGAGAGGTAGCGGGAGCCCAGAGACCCAGTACTTC. Drawing the rest from reference TRBV7-2 and TRBJ2-5, the complete variable domain is GAGVSQSPSNKVTEKGKDVELRCDPISGHTALYWYRQSLGQGLEFLIYFQGNSAPDKSGLPSDRFSAERTGGSVSTLTIQRTQQEDSAVYLCASSLGRGSGSPETQYFGPGTRLLVL.

This clone was detected a few times. The chain joins TRBV18 to TRBJ2-1; 9 bases map to TRBD2. Germline assignment: CDR1 KGHSH and CDR2 LQKENI. This CDR3 contains 17 residues. Trimming at V came to 0 bases and at J to 6 bases, leaving 9 bases not matched to a gene. The CDR3 sequence is CASSPPSGSLGSNEQFF. In DNA form, the CDR3 reads TGTGCCAGCTCACCACCTAGCGGGAGTCTAGGGTCCAATGAGCAGTTCTTC.

The rearrangement links TRBV7-8 to TRBJ1-1, with D uncertain. The CDR3 consists of 14 residues. V was pared by 5 bases and J by 7 bases, with 17 bases between. Germline CDR1 is SGHVS and CDR2 is FQNEAQ. CDR3 coding DNA: TGTGCCAGCAGCGGTACCCGGGAAAGAAATGAAGCTTTCTTT. Protein product: CASSGTRERNEAFF.

This chain uses TRBV6-6 with TRBJ2-7; 7 bases are shared with TRBD1. CDR1 is MNHNY, CDR2 SVGAGI, per germline (reference sequence). With V trimmed by 6 bases and J by 2 bases, 7 bases remained unmatched. This CDR3 region has 14 residues. The CDR3 nucleotides are TGTGCCAGCAGCTCAGGGGACAGAACCTACGAGCAGTACTTC. Its protein is CASSSGDRTYEQYF.

About this clone itself: At the DNA level, this CDR3 is encoded by other sequences in the same sample as well. This chain uses TRBV14 with TRBJ2-2, with 9 bases that match TRBD2. Germline V gene lookup returns CDR1 SGHDN and CDR2 FVKESK. CDR3 size: 16 residues. Trimming removed 4 bases from V and 2 bases from J; junction bases left unmatched: 5. CDR3: CASSPRLAVNTGELFF. The CDR3, as DNA: TGTGCCAGCAGCCCAAGACTAGCGGTAAACACCGGGGAGCTGTTTTTT.

The J gene is TRBJ2-1, the V gene TRBV6-1, with D tentatively TRBD2 (5 bases). The CDR3 contains 17 residues. V lost 3 bases, J lost 6 bases, and 21 bases lay in between. The V gene's germline CDR1 is MNHNS and CDR2 SASEGT. The CDR3 region is CASSERLARVGSNEQFF. CDR3 sequence (DNA): TGTGCCAGCAGTGAGAGGCTAGCTCGGGTAGGTTCCAATGAGCAGTTCTTC.

The V call is TRBV25-1, the J call TRBJ2-1; no definite D call. The ends were cut back, 4 bases at V and 5 bases at J, with 3 bases in the middle. The CDR3 consists of 11 residues. CDR1 is MGHDK, CDR2 SYGVNS, per germline. Here the CDR3 reads CASSANNEQFF. For the CDR3, the DNA is TGTGCCAGCAGTGCCAACAATGAGCAGTTCTTC.

A remark on this clone: One end of the junction is discordant with germline, which a read error may explain. The V gene is TRBV7-7, the J gene TRBJ2-1; perhaps TRBD1 as D (5 bases). The CDR3 runs to 13 residues. Per the germline V gene, CDR1 is SSHAT and CDR2 is FNYEAQ (reference sequence). In DNA form, the CDR3 reads TGTGCTAGCAGCTTAGATGCAGGGAATGAGCAGTTCTTC. Translated, it gives CASSLDAGNEQFF.

The chain uses TRBV7-8 and TRBJ1-3; no clear D gene. The ends were cut back, 3 bases at V and 3 bases at J, with 15 bases in the middle. The CDR3 consists of 16 residues. From germline, CDR1 is SGHVS and CDR2 FQNEAQ. CDR3: CASSFQLGPSGNTIYF. The CDR3, as DNA: TGTGCCAGCAGCTTTCAACTGGGCCCCAGTGGAAACACCATATATTTT.

Of note for this clone: This may be a read error, as it is one base from a much larger clone. The sample has other DNA sequences that encode this CDR3 too. This chain joins TRBV7-2 and TRBJ2-7; possibly TRBD2 for D (5 bases). The V gene's germline CDR1 is SGHTA and CDR2 FQGNSA. This CDR3 contains 13 residues. Trimming removed 1 base at V and 4 bases at J, with 8 bases between. This CDR3 reads CASSLEAEYEQYF. The CDR3 DNA is TGTGCCAGCAGCTTAGAAGCGGAGTACGAGCAGTACTTC.

This clone showed up many times. Distinct nucleotide sequences in the sample also encode this CDR3. As DNA, the CDR3 is TGTGCCAGCAGCCCCCGCGGGACAGATACGCAGTATTTT. This sequence encodes CASSPRGTDTQYF. This chain joins TRBV7-2 and TRBJ2-3; TRBD2 might be the D (5 bases). The germline CDR1 and CDR2 sequences are SGHTA and FQGNSA. The CDR3 runs to 13 residues. Trimming took off 5 bases at V and 3 bases at J, with 9 bases between the two ends.

The J gene is TRBJ1-3, the V gene TRBV5-1; D gene ambiguous. Germline loops: CDR1 SGHRS, CDR2 YFSETQ. The length of the CDR3 is 15 residues. Trimming shortened V by 0 bases and J by 0 bases, and 7 bases separated the two germline ends. The CDR3 region is CASSLGRNSGNTIYF. In DNA form, the CDR3 reads TGCGCCAGCAGCTTGGGACGCAACTCTGGAAACACCATATATTTT. Based on the CDR3 plus reference TRBV5-1 and TRBJ1-3, the full variable domain is KAGVTQTPRYLIKTRGQQVTLSCSPISGHRSVSWYQQTPGQGLQFLFEYFSETQRNKGNFPGRFSGRQFSNSRSEMNVSTLELGDSALYLCASSLGRNSGNTIYFGEGSWLTVV.

The V gene is TRBV11-3, the J gene TRBJ2-7; possibly TRBD1 for D (6 bases). The V gene's germline CDR1 is SGHNT and CDR2 YENEEA. The CDR3 extends over 12 amino acids. V lost 5 bases, J lost 6 bases, and 11 bases lay in between. In DNA form, the CDR3 reads TGTGCCAGCAGCCCTTTAGGGGGCGAGCAGTACTTC. Protein: CASSPLGGEQYF.

J is TRBJ1-3 and V is TRBV28, with D possibly matching TRBD1 (5 bases). V was clipped by 6 bases and J by 0 bases, with 12 bases between them. This CDR3 spans 15 amino acids. CDR1 and CDR2 (germline): MDHEN, SYDVKM. CDR3 bases: TGTGCCAGCAGGGCTCAGGGCTACTCTGGAAACACCATATATTTT. Its translation is CASRAQGYSGNTIYF.

V gene TRBV27 combines with J gene TRBJ2-1, with TRBD2 matching 10 bases. Germline loops: CDR1 MNHEY, CDR2 SMNVEV (reference sequence). The CDR3 runs 16 residues. J was trimmed by 4 bases and V by 1 base; bases with no gene match: 4. DNA for the CDR3: TGTGCCAGCAGTTTATTGGCTAGCGGGAGATACAATGAGCAGTTCTTC. It yields the protein CASSLLASGRYNEQFF.

The chain carries TRBV18 and TRBJ2-3; D is perhaps TRBD1 (6 bases). The CDR3 contains 14 residues. Looked up from germline, CDR1 is KGHSH and CDR2 is LQKENI. V dropped 8 bases and J dropped 3 bases, with 15 bases sitting between them. The CDR3 region is CASQGSWGTDTQYF. The CDR3 region has the DNA TGTGCCAGCCAGGGGAGCTGGGGGACAGATACGCAGTATTTT.

The rearrangement links TRBV5-1 to TRBJ1-1; 7 nucleotides agree with TRBD1. V was pared by 5 bases and J by 4 bases, with 5 bases of the junction left unmatched. The CDR3 spans 13 residues. Germline-derived CDR1 and CDR2 are SGHRS and YFSETQ. For the CDR3, the DNA is TGCGCCAGCAGAACCGGACAGGTCACTGAAGCTTTCTTT. Translation: CASRTGQVTEAFF.